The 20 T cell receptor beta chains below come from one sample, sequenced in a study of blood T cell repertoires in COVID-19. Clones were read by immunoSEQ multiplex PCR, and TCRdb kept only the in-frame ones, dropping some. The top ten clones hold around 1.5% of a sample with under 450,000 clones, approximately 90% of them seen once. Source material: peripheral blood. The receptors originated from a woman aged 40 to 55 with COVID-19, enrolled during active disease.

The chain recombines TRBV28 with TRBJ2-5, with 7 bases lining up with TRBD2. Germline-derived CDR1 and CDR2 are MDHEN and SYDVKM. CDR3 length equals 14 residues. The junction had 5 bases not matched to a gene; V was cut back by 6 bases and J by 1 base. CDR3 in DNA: TGTGCCAGCAGGGATAGCGGGTCCCAAGAGACCCAGTACTTC. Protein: CASRDSGSQETQYF.

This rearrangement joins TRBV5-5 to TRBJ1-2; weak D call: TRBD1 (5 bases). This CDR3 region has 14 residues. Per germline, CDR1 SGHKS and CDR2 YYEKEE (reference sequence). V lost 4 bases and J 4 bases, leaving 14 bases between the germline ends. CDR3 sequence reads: CASSGHLERYGYTF. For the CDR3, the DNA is TGTGCCAGCAGCGGACACCTGGAACGCTATGGCTACACCTTC.

The CDR3 sequence is CASSGSGDQETQYF. The CDR3 nucleotides read TGTGCCAGTAGTGGGAGCGGGGACCAAGAGACCCAGTACTTC. V gene TRBV19 combines with J gene TRBJ2-5; TRBD2 matches 7 bases. The CDR3 is 14 residues long. V lost 5 bases, J lost 0 bases, and 3 bases stayed unmatched. CDR1 and CDR2 (germline): LNHDA, SQIVND (reference sequence).

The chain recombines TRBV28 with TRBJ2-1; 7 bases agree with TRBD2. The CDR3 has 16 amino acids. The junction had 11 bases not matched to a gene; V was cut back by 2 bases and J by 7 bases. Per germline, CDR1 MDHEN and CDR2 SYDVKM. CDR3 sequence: CASSLGRVGGPNEQFF. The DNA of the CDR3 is TGTGCCAGCAGTTTAGGGAGGGTGGGAGGTCCAAATGAGCAGTTCTTC.

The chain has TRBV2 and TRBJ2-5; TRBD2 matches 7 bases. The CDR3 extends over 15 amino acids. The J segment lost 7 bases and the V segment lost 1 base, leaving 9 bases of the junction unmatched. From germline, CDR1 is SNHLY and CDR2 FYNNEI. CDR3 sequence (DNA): TGTGCCAGCAGTGAAGGGGGAGGGCGAGAGCGGACCCAGTACTTC. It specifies CASSEGGGRERTQYF.

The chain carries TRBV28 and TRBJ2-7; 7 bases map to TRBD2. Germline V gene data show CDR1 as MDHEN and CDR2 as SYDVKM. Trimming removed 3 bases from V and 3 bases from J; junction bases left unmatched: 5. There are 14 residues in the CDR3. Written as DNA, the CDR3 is TGTGCCAGCAGTTTCAGGCGGGAGAGCTACGAGCAGTACTTC. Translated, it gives CASSFRRESYEQYF.

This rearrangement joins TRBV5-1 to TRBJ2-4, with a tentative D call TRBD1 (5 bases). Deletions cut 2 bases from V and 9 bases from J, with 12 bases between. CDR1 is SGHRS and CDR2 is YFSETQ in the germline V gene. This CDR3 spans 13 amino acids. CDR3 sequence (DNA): TGCGCCAGCAGCTTATCGACAGACTCCATTCAGTACTTC. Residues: CASSLSTDSIQYF.

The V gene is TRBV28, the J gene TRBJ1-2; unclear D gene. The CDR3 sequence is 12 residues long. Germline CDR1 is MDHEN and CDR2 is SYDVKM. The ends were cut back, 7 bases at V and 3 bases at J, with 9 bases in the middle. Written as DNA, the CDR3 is TGTGCCAGCACCGACACCTACTATGGCTACACCTTC. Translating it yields CASTDTYYGYTF.

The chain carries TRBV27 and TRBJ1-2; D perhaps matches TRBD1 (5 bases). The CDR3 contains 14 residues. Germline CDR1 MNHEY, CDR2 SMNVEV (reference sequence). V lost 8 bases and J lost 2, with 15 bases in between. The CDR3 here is CASGSGRENYGYTF. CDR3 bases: TGTGCCAGCGGTTCAGGGCGGGAAAACTATGGCTACACCTTC.

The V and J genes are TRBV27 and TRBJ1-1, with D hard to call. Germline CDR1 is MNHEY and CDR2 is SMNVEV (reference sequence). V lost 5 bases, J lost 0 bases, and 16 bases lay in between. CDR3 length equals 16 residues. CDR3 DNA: TGTGCCAGCAGTCCCCGACTTCCTAACATGAACACTGAAGCTTTCTTT. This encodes CASSPRLPNMNTEAFF.

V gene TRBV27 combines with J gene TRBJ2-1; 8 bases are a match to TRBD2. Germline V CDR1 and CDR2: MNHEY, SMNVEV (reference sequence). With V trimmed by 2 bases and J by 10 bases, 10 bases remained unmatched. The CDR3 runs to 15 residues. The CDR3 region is CASSLSGRTTGEQFF. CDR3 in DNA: TGTGCCAGCAGTTTAAGCGGGAGAACCACGGGAGAGCAGTTCTTC.

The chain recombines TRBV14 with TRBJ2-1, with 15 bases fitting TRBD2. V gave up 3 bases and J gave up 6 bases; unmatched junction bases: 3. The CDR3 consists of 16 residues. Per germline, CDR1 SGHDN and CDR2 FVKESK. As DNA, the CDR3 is TGTGCCAGCAGCCAGCTGGGACTAGCGGGAGGCAATGAGCAGTTCTTC. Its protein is CASSQLGLAGGNEQFF.

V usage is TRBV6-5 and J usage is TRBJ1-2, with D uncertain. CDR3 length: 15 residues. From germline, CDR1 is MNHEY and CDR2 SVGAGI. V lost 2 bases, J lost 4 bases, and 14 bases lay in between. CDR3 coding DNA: TGTGCCAGCAGTTACAGAGGGTACGGAGGCTATGGCTACACCTTC. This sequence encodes CASSYRGYGGYGYTF.

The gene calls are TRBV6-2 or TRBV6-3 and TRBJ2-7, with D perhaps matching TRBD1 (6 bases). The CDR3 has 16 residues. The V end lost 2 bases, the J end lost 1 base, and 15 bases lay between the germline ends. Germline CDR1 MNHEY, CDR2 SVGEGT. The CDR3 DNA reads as TGTGCCAGCAGTTACCGAACAGGGATGGGATCCTACGAGCAGTACTTC. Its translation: CASSYRTGMGSYEQYF.

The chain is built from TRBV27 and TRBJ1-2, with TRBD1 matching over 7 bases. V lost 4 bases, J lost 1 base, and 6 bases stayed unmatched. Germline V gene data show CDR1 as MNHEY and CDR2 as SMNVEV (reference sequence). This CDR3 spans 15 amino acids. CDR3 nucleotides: TGTGCCAGCAGTTCCCGGGACAGCCTTAACTATGGCTACACCTTC. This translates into CASSSRDSLNYGYTF.

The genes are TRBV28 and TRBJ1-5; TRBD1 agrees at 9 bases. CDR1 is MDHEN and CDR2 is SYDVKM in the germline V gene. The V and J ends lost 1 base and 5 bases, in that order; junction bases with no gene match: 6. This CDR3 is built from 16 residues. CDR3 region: CASSLSGTGTDQPQHF. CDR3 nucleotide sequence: TGTGCCAGCAGTTTATCCGGGACAGGGACGGATCAGCCCCAGCATTTT.

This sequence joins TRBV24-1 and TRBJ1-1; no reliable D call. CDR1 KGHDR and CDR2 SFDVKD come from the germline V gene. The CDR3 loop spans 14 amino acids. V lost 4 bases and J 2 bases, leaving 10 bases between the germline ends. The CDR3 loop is CATSDPGKNTEAFF. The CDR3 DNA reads TGTGCCACCAGTGACCCCGGTAAAAACACTGAAGCTTTCTTT.

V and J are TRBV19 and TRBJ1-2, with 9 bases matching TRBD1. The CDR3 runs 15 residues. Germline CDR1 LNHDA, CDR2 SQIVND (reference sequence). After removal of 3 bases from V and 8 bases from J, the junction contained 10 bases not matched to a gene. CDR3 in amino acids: CASSIFGQGKVGYTF. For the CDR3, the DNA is TGTGCCAGTAGTATCTTCGGACAGGGGAAAGTAGGCTACACCTTC.

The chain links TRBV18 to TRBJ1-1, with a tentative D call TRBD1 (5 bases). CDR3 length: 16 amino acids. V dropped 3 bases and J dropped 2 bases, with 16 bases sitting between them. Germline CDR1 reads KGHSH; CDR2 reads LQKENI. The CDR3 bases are TGTGCCAGCTCACCCCAGGATGGGGCGATAAACACTGAAGCTTTCTTT. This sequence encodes CASSPQDGAINTEAFF.

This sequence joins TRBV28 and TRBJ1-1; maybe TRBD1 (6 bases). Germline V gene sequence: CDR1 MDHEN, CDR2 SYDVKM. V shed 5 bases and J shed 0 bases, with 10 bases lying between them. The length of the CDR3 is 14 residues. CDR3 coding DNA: TGTGCCAGCAGTCTAACAGGGCTGAACACTGAAGCTTTCTTT. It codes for CASSLTGLNTEAFF.